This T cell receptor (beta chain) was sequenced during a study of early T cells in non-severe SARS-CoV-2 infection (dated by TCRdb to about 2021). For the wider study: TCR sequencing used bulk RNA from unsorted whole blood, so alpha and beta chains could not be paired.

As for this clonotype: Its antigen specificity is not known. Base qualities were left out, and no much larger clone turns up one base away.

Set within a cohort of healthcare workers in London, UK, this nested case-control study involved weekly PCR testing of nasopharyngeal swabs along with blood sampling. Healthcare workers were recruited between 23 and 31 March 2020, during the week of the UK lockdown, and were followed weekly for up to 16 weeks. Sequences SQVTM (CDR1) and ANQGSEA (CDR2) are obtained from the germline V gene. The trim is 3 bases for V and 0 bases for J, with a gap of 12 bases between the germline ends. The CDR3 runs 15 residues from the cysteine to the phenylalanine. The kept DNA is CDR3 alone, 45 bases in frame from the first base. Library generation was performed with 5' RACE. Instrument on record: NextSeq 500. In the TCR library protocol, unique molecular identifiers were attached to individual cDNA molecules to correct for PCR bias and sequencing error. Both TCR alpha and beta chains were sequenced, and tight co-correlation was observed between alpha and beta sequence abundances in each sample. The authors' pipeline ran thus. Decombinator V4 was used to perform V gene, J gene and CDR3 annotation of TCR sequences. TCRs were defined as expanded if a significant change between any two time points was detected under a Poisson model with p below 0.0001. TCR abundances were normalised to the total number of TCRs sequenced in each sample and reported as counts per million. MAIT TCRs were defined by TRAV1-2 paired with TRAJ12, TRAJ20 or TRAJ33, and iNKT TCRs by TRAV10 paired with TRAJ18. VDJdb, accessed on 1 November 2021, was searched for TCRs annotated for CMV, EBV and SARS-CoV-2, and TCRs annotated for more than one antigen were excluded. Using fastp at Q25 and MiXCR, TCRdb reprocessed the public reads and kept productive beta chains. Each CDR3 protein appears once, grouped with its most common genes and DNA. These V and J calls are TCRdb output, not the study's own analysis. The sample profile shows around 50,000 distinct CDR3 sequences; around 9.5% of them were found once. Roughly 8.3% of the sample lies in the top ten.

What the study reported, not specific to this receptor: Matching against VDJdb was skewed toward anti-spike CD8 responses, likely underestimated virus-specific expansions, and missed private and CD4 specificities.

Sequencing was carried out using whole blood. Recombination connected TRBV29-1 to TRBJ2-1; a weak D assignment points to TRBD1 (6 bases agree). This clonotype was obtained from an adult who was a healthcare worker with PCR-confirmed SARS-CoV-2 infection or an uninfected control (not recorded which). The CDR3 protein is CSVDWEGGSYNEQFF. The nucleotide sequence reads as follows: TGCAGCGTTGATTGGGAAGGGGGCTCCTACAATGAGCAGTTCTTC.